These 20 T cell receptor beta chains came from one sample sequenced in a study of cytomegalovirus exposure and HLA in healthy donors. The PCR had 60 Vbeta and 13 Jbeta primers. This table comes from immunoSEQ multiplex PCR, and its TCRdb copy is limited to in-frame clones, with some not included. The table includes more than 140,000 clones, 64% detected once. Material for sequencing was PBMCs. These receptors all come from a woman in her 30s in good health and CMV-seropositive.

The rearrangement uses TRBV9 and TRBJ1-2, with TRBD1 as a possible D gene (6 bases). With 3 bases removed from V and 3 bases from J, the gap between germline ends came to 9 bases. Germline V gene data show CDR1 as SGDLS and CDR2 as YYNGEE. The CDR3 contains 13 residues. The DNA of the CDR3 is TGTGCCAGCAGCGGGGGGCCAGACTATGGCTACACCTTC. Protein sequence: CASSGGPDYGYTF.

The chain joins TRBV28 to TRBJ1-1, with TRBD1 identical over 7 bases. With 5 bases clipped from V and 3 bases from J, the junction kept 21 bases outside the gene matches. Per germline, CDR1 MDHEN and CDR2 SYDVKM. CDR3 size: 19 residues. CDR3 sequence reads: CASSPPALFTGAEDTEAFF. The CDR3 region has the DNA TGTGCCAGCAGTCCTCCCGCGCTCTTTACAGGGGCAGAGGACACTGAAGCTTTCTTT.

This clone was counted a single time. The rearrangement links TRBV10-2 to TRBJ1-1; 8 bases line up with TRBD1. This CDR3 is built from 14 residues. Germline V gives CDR1 WSHSY, CDR2 SAAADI. J was trimmed by 1 base and V by 7 bases; bases with no gene match: 5. The CDR3 here is CASIRQGKNTEAFF. The CDR3 nucleotides read TGCGCCAGCATTCGACAGGGGAAGAACACTGAAGCTTTCTTT.

This clone has more than one count but fewer than ten. The chain uses TRBV18 and TRBJ1-6; the D is unclear. V was clipped by 8 bases and J by 8 bases, with 13 bases between them. The CDR3 has 13 amino acids. Germline-derived CDR1 and CDR2 are KGHSH and LQKENI. The CDR3 DNA sequence: TGTGCCAGCACCCAGATCGGAGATTCACCCCTCCACTTT. This translates into CASTQIGDSPLHF.

In nucleotides, the CDR3 is TGCGCCAGCAGACGAACCGACAGGGGGGGCTACACCTTC. Translated, it gives CASRRTDRGGYTF. The chain links TRBV5-1 to TRBJ1-2, with 9 bases lining up with TRBD1. The CDR3 covers 13 residues. Looked up from germline, CDR1 is SGHRS and CDR2 is YFSETQ. With 5 bases clipped from V and 8 bases from J, the junction kept 7 bases outside the gene matches.

This chain joins TRBV5-4 and TRBJ1-1; no clear D gene. V shed 6 bases and J shed 0 bases, with 15 bases lying between them. Germline V gene sequence: CDR1 SGHNT, CDR2 YYREEE (reference sequence). The length of the CDR3 is 15 residues. The CDR3 loop is CASISRGGMNTEAFF. CDR3 bases: TGTGCCAGCATCTCCCGCGGCGGGATGAACACTGAAGCTTTCTTT.

This chain uses TRBV19 with TRBJ2-3; D is perhaps TRBD1 (5 bases). Trimming left V 6 bases short and J 1 base short, with 17 bases between. This CDR3 has 16 residues. Germline loops: CDR1 LNHDA, CDR2 SQIVND (reference sequence). The CDR3 protein is CASRQPGGARTDTQYF. The CDR3, as DNA: TGTGCCAGTAGACAACCGGGTGGGGCTCGCACAGATACGCAGTATTTT.

This chain joins TRBV21-1 and TRBJ1-2; whether TRBD1, the table's D call, matches the DNA was not checked. TRBV21-1 counts as a pseudogene. The CDR3 covers 15 residues. The CDR3 sequence: CASSKAGQRTRGYTF. As DNA, the CDR3 is TGTGCCAGCAGCAAAGCTGGACAGAGAACGCGTGGCTACACCTTC.

This clone was recorded a few times. The chain has TRBV11-3 and TRBJ2-1; possible D gene TRBD2, 5 bases. Trimming took 1 base from V and 6 from J, leaving 16 bases between them. The CDR3 consists of 16 residues. From germline, CDR1 is SGHNT and CDR2 YENEEA. CDR3 protein: CASSLVVLAGGNEQFF. CDR3 bases: TGTGCCAGCAGCTTAGTGGTATTAGCCGGAGGCAATGAGCAGTTCTTC. The variable domain in full, with the rest retrieved from reference TRBV11-3 and TRBJ2-1, is EAGVVQSPRYKIIEKKQPVAFWCNPISGHNTLYWYLQNLGQGPELLIRYENEEAVDDSQLPKDRFSAERLKGVDSTLKIQPAELGDSAVYLCASSLVVLAGGNEQFFGPGTRLTVL.

This clone was seen more than once but under ten times. The V and J genes are TRBV6-1 and TRBJ1-1; D ambiguous. Trimming shortened V by 5 bases and J by 1 base, and 14 bases separated the two germline ends. The germline CDR1 and CDR2 sequences are MNHNS and SASEGT. The CDR3 sequence is 15 residues long. CDR3 DNA: TGTGCCAGCAGTATCGCGACGAGAGGGAACACTGAAGCTTTCTTT. Translated, it gives CASSIATRGNTEAFF.

This chain links TRBV2 with TRBJ2-4, with 7 positions matching TRBD1. Germline V gives CDR1 SNHLY, CDR2 FYNNEI. Trimming cost V 6 bases and J 1 base; bases outside gene matches: 6. The CDR3 loop spans 15 amino acids. The CDR3 loop reads CASRDATGAKNIQYF. As DNA, the CDR3 is TGTGCCAGCAGAGATGCGACAGGGGCCAAAAACATTCAGTACTTC.

The V and J genes are TRBV28 and TRBJ2-1; TRBD2 agrees at 13 bases. The CDR3 runs to 19 residues. J gave up 5 bases and V 2 bases, and 12 bases lay outside the gene matches. Germline CDR1 MDHEN, CDR2 SYDVKM. Written as DNA, the CDR3 is TGTGCCAGCAGTTTAGCACTCGGACTAGCGGGAGCTCCGGACAATGAGCAGTTCTTC. Translated, it gives CASSLALGLAGAPDNEQFF.

This rearrangement joins TRBV4-2 to TRBJ2-5; 7 bases are a match to TRBD2. V dropped 8 bases and J dropped 4; count of bases not matched to a gene: 7. The CDR3 runs to 13 residues. Germline CDR1 and CDR2: LGHNA and YNFKEQ. CDR3 in amino acids: CASLAGDGETQYF. Written as DNA, the CDR3 is TGTGCCAGCTTGGCGGGGGACGGAGAGACCCAGTACTTC.

The chain joins TRBV20-1 to TRBJ2-5; TRBD2 might be the D (6 bases). CDR3 length: 11 amino acids. V lost 4 bases, J lost 4 bases, and 7 bases lay in between. The germline gives CDR1 DFQATT, CDR2 SNEGSKA (reference sequence). The CDR3 nucleotides are TGCAGTGCTATGGGAGGAGAGACCCAGTACTTC. Translated: CSAMGGETQYF.

V usage is TRBV6-4 and J usage is TRBJ1-2, with 8 positions matching TRBD1. From germline, CDR1 is MRHNA and CDR2 SNTAGT. With V trimmed by 2 bases and J by 4 bases, 12 bases remained unmatched. CDR3 length: 17 residues. The CDR3 DNA reads TGTGCCAGCAGTGACCAGGACAGGGAAGGGTGGTTCTATGGCTACACCTTC. Translating gives CASSDQDREGWFYGYTF.

This clone was recorded only once. CDR3 DNA: TGTGCCAGCAGCTTAGCCGGGACAGGTAAAACAGATACGCAGTATTTT. Translation gives CASSLAGTGKTDTQYF. The chain recombines TRBV11-3 with TRBJ2-3, with 8 bases aligning to TRBD1. The V segment lost 1 base and the J segment 3 bases; nucleotides outside the gene matches: 6. Germline lookup yields CDR1 SGHNT and CDR2 YENEEA. This CDR3 has 16 residues.

This clone is a singleton in its sample. This chain links TRBV2 with TRBJ1-4, with D perhaps matching TRBD1 (6 bases). The CDR3 consists of 15 residues. The germline V gene has CDR1 SNHLY and CDR2 FYNNEI. Trimming removed 6 bases from V and 2 bases from J, with 13 bases in between. CDR3 in DNA: TGTGCCAGCAGACGGGAAGACAGGACTAATGAAAAACTGTTTTTT. It translates to CASRREDRTNEKLFF.

This clone occurred a few times. The J gene is TRBJ2-7, the V gene TRBV27; TRBD2 aligns across 7 bases. Germline assignment: CDR1 MNHEY and CDR2 SMNVEV (reference sequence). The V and J ends lost 2 bases and 6 bases, in that order; junction bases with no gene match: 4. CDR3 length equals 13 residues. CDR3 in amino acids: CASSLVASGEQYF. The CDR3 DNA follows: TGTGCCAGCAGTTTAGTGGCTAGCGGCGAGCAGTACTTC.

The chain is built from TRBV7-8 and TRBJ1-5; 8 bases map to TRBD1. The CDR3 has 14 amino acids. J was trimmed by 6 bases and V by 2 bases; bases with no gene match: 3. CDR1 and CDR2 (germline): SGHVS, FQNEAQ. This chain's CDR3 is CASSLQGAVQPQHF. CDR3 sequence (DNA): TGTGCCAGCAGCTTACAGGGGGCGGTTCAGCCCCAGCATTTT.

This chain links TRBV4-1 with TRBJ2-7; 10 bases fit TRBD2. Germline V gene data show CDR1 as MGHRA and CDR2 as YSYEKL. This CDR3 contains 15 residues. Trimming cost V 3 bases and J 2 bases; bases outside gene matches: 4. CDR3 amino acids: CASSHLAGGTYEQYF. As DNA, the CDR3 is TGCGCCAGCAGCCACTTAGCGGGAGGTACCTACGAGCAGTACTTC.